A selection of T cell receptor beta chains follows, all from one sample in a study of cytomegalovirus exposure and HLA in healthy donors. Method: immunoSEQ multiplex PCR; TCRdb's copy keeps in-frame clones and lacks some. The data show around 220,000 clones, 70% to 80% seen once. Sequencing was done on a sample of PBMCs. These receptors came from a girl aged 2 to 10 in good health and CMV-seronegative. CDR3s leave out the opening cysteine and the closing phenylalanine or tryptophan.

j_call | v_call | cdr3_aa
TRBJ1-2 | TRBV18 | ASSPISSTGTNYGYT
TRBJ2-2 | TRBV5-1 | ASPDRGNTGELF
TRBJ2-4 | TRBV7-9 | ASSFGDIQY
TRBJ2-5 | TRBV9 | ARIGVSRVQETQY
TRBJ2-1 | TRBV7-9 | ASSPPSGGAHNEQF
TRBJ1-1 | TRBV18 | ASSPPGLFTEAF
TRBJ2-5 | TRBV9 | ASSESGIQETQY
TRBJ1-5 | TRBV30 | AWAYRTGLQH
TRBJ2-1 | TRBV5-8 | ASSLGLAGREQF
TRBJ1-4 | TRBV7-9 | ASSSGVRQEDEKLF
TRBJ2-7 | TRBV2 | ASSEGTGRNEQY
TRBJ2-5 | TRBV5-4 | ASSLAILAGARETQY
TRBJ2-1 | TRBV7-9 | ASSATTGGESYNEQF
TRBJ2-1 | TRBV5-4 | ASSPTQRNEQF
TRBJ2-7 | TRBV10-3 | ATLVGLAKEDYEQY
TRBJ2-7 | TRBV6-5 | ASSLTPGTESYEQY
TRBJ1-1 | TRBV25-1 | ASSEGPRDTEAF
TRBJ1-2 | TRBV7-2 | ASSLGQGAQGYT
TRBJ1-1 | TRBV29-1 | SVVSRGKAF
TRBJ1-4 | TRBV9 | ASSVGTATNEKLF
TRBJ1-2 | TRBV4-2 | ASSQDSQDRPYGYT
TRBJ2-3 | TRBV6-1 | ASSEAWGGAGTDTQY